A single sample is the source of the 26 T cell receptor beta chains below, sequenced in a study of CD8+CD57+ T cells in acquired aplastic anemia. Genomic DNA constituted the template upon which TCR beta VDJ and CDR3 profiling was performed. Via MiXCR, TCRdb re-called the reads, giving one row per CDR3 protein. There are over 45,000 distinct CDR3 sequences in the sample; approximately 72% occur only once, and around a third lies in the top ten. The sequencing input was sorted CD4+, CD8+, or CD8+CD57+ T cells (not recorded which) from PBMCs. Receptor source: a human donor in good health, serving as a control.

The chain couples TRBV15 to TRBJ1-5, with D possibly being TRBD1 (6 bases). Trimming took off 4 bases at V and 6 bases at J, with 13 bases between the two ends. CDR1 LNHNV and CDR2 YYDKDF come from the germline V gene (reference sequence). This CDR3 has 14 residues. The chain's CDR3 is CATSKDRLGQPQHF. The CDR3 DNA follows: TGTGCCACCAGCAAAGACAGGTTGGGTCAGCCCCAGCATTTT.

By sample fraction, this clonotype is medium-sized (0.01 to 0.1%). The chain joins TRBV2 to TRBJ2-7; D not certain. Germline V lookup: CDR1 SNHLY, CDR2 FYNNEI. The CDR3 runs 16 residues. Trimming pared 7 bases from V and 0 bases from J, leaving 19 bases between. CDR3 nucleotides: TGTGCCAGCACCTCCCCGAGCAGCCCTACCTCCTACGAGCAGTACTTC. Amino acids: CASTSPSSPTSYEQYF.

This sequence joins TRBV7-9 and TRBJ2-5; D gene ambiguous. The germline CDR1 and CDR2 sequences are SEHNR and FQNEAQ (reference sequence). This CDR3 is built from 11 residues. V gave up 6 bases and J gave up 3 bases, with 5 bases separating them. The CDR3 DNA sequence: TGTGCCAGCAGGGATAAAGAGACCCAGTACTTC. It specifies CASRDKETQYF.

This sequence joins TRBV20-1 and TRBJ1-2; tentative D call: TRBD1 (5 bases). V gave up 4 bases and J gave up 8 bases, with 17 bases separating them. Per the germline V gene, CDR1 is DFQATT and CDR2 is SNEGSKA (reference sequence). The CDR3 extends over 13 amino acids. The CDR3: CSATTRDYRGYTF. CDR3 nucleotides: TGCAGTGCTACGACCCGGGACTATCGGGGCTACACCTTC.

CDR3 protein: CASSKPPRGDTEAFF. As DNA, the CDR3 is TGTGCCAGCAGTAAGCCTCCACGCGGGGACACTGAAGCTTTCTTT. The chain is built from TRBV6-6 and TRBJ1-1; no firm D call. The germline V gene has CDR1 MNHNY and CDR2 SVGAGI (reference sequence). This CDR3 comprises 15 residues. V was clipped by 5 bases and J by 3 bases, with 16 bases between them.

In its sample, this clonotype was seen a few times. A read error is possible here, since a much larger clone lies one base away. V is TRBV6-1 and J is TRBJ1-4; D may be TRBD1 (5 bases). From germline, CDR1 is MNHNS and CDR2 SASEGT. V was clipped by 1 base and J by 8 bases, with 14 bases between them. The CDR3 is made up of 15 amino acids. Written as DNA, the CDR3 is TGTGCCAGCAGTGAAGAGGGGATAGGGTACGAAAAACTGTTTTTT. Translating it yields CASSEEGIGYEKLFF.

The CDR3 here is CASSPRGPSNEQFF. In DNA form, the CDR3 reads TGTGCCAGCAGCCCCAGAGGGCCCTCCAATGAGCAGTTCTTC. V usage is TRBV7-8 and J usage is TRBJ2-1, with D possibly matching TRBD2 (5 bases). Deletions cut 5 bases from V and 6 bases from J, with 14 bases between. This CDR3 comprises 14 residues. CDR1 is SGHVS, CDR2 FQNEAQ, per germline.

At least ten counts were recorded for this clonotype. The chain combines TRBV6-1 with TRBJ2-3; possibly TRBD2 for D (5 bases). V lost 1 base and J 0 bases, leaving 14 bases between the germline ends. Germline CDR1 is MNHNS and CDR2 is SASEGT. The CDR3 extends over 17 amino acids. The CDR3 sequence is CASSEGAGSPSTDTQYF. In DNA form, the CDR3 reads TGTGCCAGCAGTGAAGGCGCGGGCAGCCCTAGCACAGATACGCAGTATTTT.

This rearrangement joins TRBV12-3 or TRBV12-4 to TRBJ1-2; D not resolved. Trimming removed 2 bases from V and 2 bases from J, with 6 bases in between. The CDR3 consists of 13 residues. As DNA, the CDR3 is TGTGCCAGCAGTTTATACTACAACTATGGCTACACCTTC. Encoded protein: CASSLYYNYGYTF.

This chain links TRBV10-3 with TRBJ1-2, with 9 bases aligning to TRBD1. The germline CDR1 and CDR2 sequences are ENHRY and SYGVKD. V was clipped by 10 bases and J by 4 bases; unmatched bases: 10. The CDR3 consists of 14 residues. The CDR3: CASSRGTGTYGYTF. CDR3 bases: TGTGCCAGCAGCCGCGGGACAGGGACCTATGGCTACACCTTC.

This clonotype appeared a few times. The rearrangement uses TRBV2 and TRBJ1-4; D ambiguous. Trimming shortened V by 8 bases and J by 4 bases, and 17 bases separated the two germline ends. CDR3 size: 15 residues. In germline, CDR1 is SNHLY, CDR2 FYNNEI. CDR3 protein: CASRFPGSLNEKLFF. CDR3 sequence (DNA): TGTGCCAGCCGTTTTCCGGGGAGTCTTAATGAAAAACTGTTTTTT. The complete variable domain, with remaining parts taken from reference TRBV2 and TRBJ1-4, reads EPEVTQTPSHQVTQMGQEVILRCVPISNHLYFYWYRQILGQKVEFLVSFYNNEISEKSEIFDDQFSVERPDGSNFTLKIRSTKLEDSAMYFCASRFPGSLNEKLFFGSGTQLSVL.

This clonotype was seen a few times. V and J are TRBV5-6 and TRBJ2-3, with D uncertain. Germline V gene sequence: CDR1 SGHDT, CDR2 YYEEEE. V lost 5 bases, J lost 2 bases, and 9 bases lay in between. The CDR3 is 13 amino acids. The CDR3 nucleotides read TGTGCCAGCAGTGAGACGAACACAGATACGCAGTATTTT. It encodes CASSETNTDTQYF.

The chain couples TRBV2 to TRBJ1-1; a weak D match, TRBD1 (6 bases). Germline-derived CDR1 and CDR2 are SNHLY and FYNNEI. V was trimmed by 7 bases and J by 0 bases, leaving 9 bases between them. The CDR3 is 13 amino acids. The CDR3 is CASTRDMNTEAFF. DNA for the CDR3: TGTGCCAGCACCCGGGACATGAACACTGAAGCTTTCTTT.

This chain connects TRBV7-2 to TRBJ2-7; D call uncertain. The germline V and J ends were trimmed by 3 bases and 0 bases, with 9 bases remaining between them. CDR3 length: 14 amino acids. Germline CDR1 reads SGHTA; CDR2 reads FQGNSA. The CDR3 sequence: CASSLVTDSYEQYF. The CDR3 coding sequence is TGTGCCAGCAGCTTGGTGACGGACTCCTACGAGCAGTACTTC. Based on the CDR3 plus reference TRBV7-2 and TRBJ2-7, the full variable domain is GAGVSQSPSNKVTEKGKDVELRCDPISGHTALYWYRQSLGQGLEFLIYFQGNSAPDKSGLPSDRFSAERTGGSVSTLTIQRTQQEDSAVYLCASSLVTDSYEQYFGPGTRLTVT.

V and J are TRBV2 and TRBJ1-2; D is ambiguous. Germline values: CDR1 SNHLY, CDR2 FYNNEI. The V and J ends lost 6 bases and 6 bases respectively, with 14 bases between them. This CDR3 has 13 amino acids. CDR3: CASSRLRGNGYTF. DNA for the CDR3: TGTGCCAGCAGCCGCCTACGAGGGAATGGCTACACCTTC.

CDR3 protein: CATGQGYEQYF. CDR3 sequence (DNA): TGTGCCACCGGACAGGGCTACGAGCAGTACTTC. This chain connects TRBV19 to TRBJ2-7; 8 bases are a match to TRBD1. V lost 10 bases to trimming and J lost 3 bases; unmatched junction nucleotides: 2. CDR1 and CDR2 (germline): LNHDA, SQIVND (reference sequence). There are 11 residues in the CDR3.

This clonotype was seen a single time. Likely a read error: the CDR3 ends without its conserved phenylalanine or tryptophan. The DNA is omitted, as the CDR3 cannot be located on it reliably, and the CDR3 follows TCRdb's listing. V usage is TRBV2 and J usage is TRBJ1-6; TRBD1 was called by the table and not checked on the DNA. Counting both end residues, the CDR3 totals 11 amino acids. Germline assignment: CDR1 SNHLY and CDR2 FYNNEI. CDR3 sequence: CASSPYGTPGV.

This clonotype was observed a few times. This sequence may be a read error, since a much larger clone differs from it by one base. The chain uses TRBV3-1 and TRBJ1-6; D gene ambiguous. Germline lookup yields CDR1 LGHDT and CDR2 YNNKEL (reference sequence). The CDR3 extends over 16 amino acids. V shed 8 bases and J shed 0 bases, with 14 bases lying between them. The CDR3 reads CASRPTEISYNSPLHF. For the CDR3, the DNA is TGTGCCAGCCGCCCGACGGAGATCTCCTATAATTCACCCCTCCACTTT.

In regard to this clonotype: Germline is not matched at one junction end, which may reflect a read error. The chain employs TRBV10-3 and TRBJ2-7; D uncertain. The CDR3 runs 13 residues. Germline CDR1 and CDR2: ENHRY and SYGVKD. The CDR3 loop reads CASSEPNPREQYF. CDR3 bases: TGTGCCAGCAGTGAGCCGAACCCCCGCGAGCAGTACTTC.

The chain uses TRBV10-3 and TRBJ2-5, with 7 bases matching TRBD1. Germline V gene lookup returns CDR1 ENHRY and CDR2 SYGVKD. CDR3 length equals 15 residues. V lost 4 bases to trimming and J lost 2 bases; unmatched junction nucleotides: 7. The CDR3 nucleotides read TGTGCCATCAGTGGGGGGAGACAGGGACAAGAGACCCAGTACTTC. This translates into CAISGGRQGQETQYF.

This clonotype was seen a handful of times. The J gene is TRBJ2-1, the V gene TRBV6-1; 8 positions match TRBD1. The V gene end was trimmed by 7 bases and the J gene end by 7 bases; junction bases not matched to a gene: 9. This CDR3 has 14 residues. Germline V gene data show CDR1 as MNHNS and CDR2 as SASEGT. The CDR3 coding sequence is TGTGCCAGCATGGGCCTCGACAGGGGAAATGAGCAGTTCTTC. As protein: CASMGLDRGNEQFF.

By share, this clonotype ranks as large. The rearrangement links TRBV30 to TRBJ2-5, with TRBD1 as a possible D gene (6 bases). Looked up from germline, CDR1 is GTSNPN and CDR2 is SVGIG (reference sequence). The ends were cut back, 2 bases at V and 5 bases at J, with 9 bases in the middle. The CDR3 covers 12 residues. CDR3 in DNA: TGTGCCTGGAGTTCCCAGGGGGAGACCCAGTACTTC. Its translation is CAWSSQGETQYF.

CDR3 amino acids: CAISGLWGTDTQYF. The CDR3 bases are TGTGCCATCAGTGGCCTCTGGGGGACAGATACGCAGTATTTT. This rearrangement joins TRBV10-3 to TRBJ2-3; D could derive from TRBD1 or TRBD2 (5 bases each). This CDR3 region has 14 residues. Trimming took off 4 bases at V and 3 bases at J, with 11 bases between the two ends. CDR1 and CDR2 from the germline V gene are ENHRY and SYGVKD.

This clonotype was recorded at least ten times. The V and J genes are TRBV20-1 and TRBJ2-5; possibly TRBD1 or TRBD2 for D (5 bases each). Germline CDR1 reads DFQATT; CDR2 reads SNEGSKA (reference sequence). This CDR3 contains 16 residues. Trimming stripped 0 bases from V and 7 bases from J, with 21 bases between. The DNA for the CDR3 is TGCAGTGCTAGAGAGCCCGGGACCCTTCTCGCGGGGACCCAGTACTTC. It codes for CSAREPGTLLAGTQYF.

The sample holds many counts of this clonotype. The rearrangement links TRBV12-3 or TRBV12-4 to TRBJ1-1; 7 nucleotides align to TRBD1. CDR3 length: 14 residues. V trimming: 4 bases; J trimming: 0 bases; junction bases outside the gene matches: 2. The chain's CDR3 is CASSWDRVNTEAFF. CDR3 nucleotides: TGTGCCAGCAGTTGGGACAGAGTGAACACTGAAGCTTTCTTT.

This clonotype showed up many times. This chain links TRBV19 with TRBJ2-1, with D possibly matching TRBD2 (6 bases). The V end lost 8 bases, the J end lost 7 bases, and 21 bases lay between the germline ends. Germline V gives CDR1 LNHDA, CDR2 SQIVND (reference sequence). The CDR3 runs to 15 residues. CDR3 protein: CASHAGGEGINEQFF. The CDR3 DNA follows: TGTGCCAGTCACGCCGGAGGGGAAGGGATTAATGAGCAGTTCTTC.